This T cell receptor (beta chain) was profiled in a study of Graves' ophthalmopathy and Graves' hyperthyroidism (dated by TCRdb to 2016 to 2019). A note on the overall study: Peripheral blood was collected at initial diagnosis, prior to any treatment. The study used TCR beta repertoire signatures to distinguish Graves' ophthalmopathy from Graves' hyperthyroidism and to predict progression to ophthalmopathy. In total, over 130 blood samples were TCR-sequenced: 40 to 45 ophthalmopathy, some 75 hyperthyroidism and some 17 hyperthyroidism-to-ophthalmopathy patients. To explore V-J signatures that distinguish ophthalmopathy from hyperthyroidism, a discovery set of roughly 98 patients was enrolled, made up of about 40 with ophthalmopathy and fewer than 60 with stable hyperthyroidism. An independent validation cohort was composed of roughly 18 hyperthyroidism patients and around 15 patients who later progressed from hyperthyroidism to ophthalmopathy. In five to seven hyperthyroidism patients, the T-cell repertoire of thyroid tissue was compared with the T-cell repertoire of blood. Following sample collection, hyperthyroidism patients were given methimazole at a starting dose of 30 mg daily, and ophthalmopathy patients were given high-dose intravenous methylprednisolone. The 75 to 100 discovery patients were divided at random into training and test sets in a 7:3 ratio.

Taken from cysteine to phenylalanine, the CDR3 has 15 residues. Only the CDR3 portion is preserved as DNA: 45 bases, with reading frame beginning at the first base. CDR1 and CDR2 are read off the germline V gene (reference sequence) as DFQATT and SNEGSKA. V loses 1 base, J loses 1 base, and the germline ends lie 11 bases apart. For repertoire sequencing, the TCR beta CDR3 regions were amplified from RNA transcripts. The first round was an RT-PCR using HTBI primers with the Qiagen OneStep RT-PCR kit, and this first round was followed by a second-round multiplex PCR, then size selection and purification. The libraries underwent paired-end sequencing with 100 bp reads on an Illumina HiSeq2000. In the original analysis: Reads were processed with SOAPnuke, discarding reads with adapters, uncalled bases, mean Phred below 15, or no exact constant-primer or identifier match. COPE v1.2.5 was used to merge high-quality paired reads. Each unique nucleotide sequence was treated as a clonotype, and MiTCR v1.1 was used to align the clonotypes to the IMGT TRB V, D and J references. The analysis was limited to V-J combinations with a frequency above 0.0001, which together covered over 99% of the repertoires. A TCR clonal expansion and chaos score per V-J combination was defined as the ratio of F50 clonal expansion to chaos observed in the TCRdist matrix. Features were reduced by Welch's t-statistics and random forest to some 13 V-J combinations, which fed a naive Bayes classifier. The similarity between thyroid and blood repertoires was quantified using the Morisita-Horn index. The raw public data were reprocessed by TCRdb itself: fastp quality trimming at Q25, MiXCR clonotype calling, in-frame beta chains only. Identical CDR3 protein sequences are pooled into one entry, listed with their most common genes and DNA. TCRdb's processing, not the study's, gives the V and J calls here. The sample contains 400,000 to 450,000 distinct CDR3 sequences, under 25% of them found a single time. The ten largest clones take up 2.5% to 3.5% of the sample.

Study-level results and caveats: Most expanded thyroid clonotypes with a frequency above 0.001 also appeared in blood, which suggests that blood repertoires may reflect the immune response in the thyroid. In validation, the model predicted ophthalmopathy progression with less than 71% sensitivity and less than 80% specificity; 12 predicted patients were CT-confirmed with GO in a median of about 7.1 months. The 13-signature model separated ophthalmopathy from stable hyperthyroidism with 85% to 90% sensitivity and roughly 84% specificity in cross-validation, and 80%/75% in the test set. No statistical method was used to set the sample size in advance, and the investigators knew which group each participant was assigned to.

This clonotype was seen many times. Its recognized antigen is unknown. No much larger clone exists at a distance of one base, and base qualities are not known. Hyperthyroidism was considered stable if no progression to ophthalmopathy occurred within 18 months of follow-up. Hyperthyroidism patients were newly diagnosed, with disease duration under 2 months, and aged 18 to 65 years. Patients with other autoimmune diseases, uncontrolled infections, pregnancy or lactation were excluded from the study. Clinical symptoms, serum thyroxine, TRAb, thyroid ultrasound and orbital computed tomography formed the basis of the diagnosis. Ficoll-Paque density gradient centrifugation was used to isolate PBMCs from 8 to 10 ml of fresh peripheral blood. Total RNA was extracted with Trizol reagent and quality-checked on an Agilent 2100 Bioanalyzer.

Rearrangement joined TRBV20-1 to TRBJ1-5, with no reliable assignment of the D segment. Sequenced sample: peripheral blood. The clonotype was recovered from a woman aged 18-29 years with stable Graves' hyperthyroidism. Donor details come from another sample of the same person, matched by shared clones. This receptor has the CDR3 CSARGVQTSNQPQHF. The sequence in DNA is TGCAGTGCTAGAGGGGTACAGACGAGCAATCAGCCCCAGCATTTT.